These T cell receptor beta chains were read from a single sample in a study of T cells after somatic rescue of genetic block. The table came from immunoSEQ multiplex PCR; TCRdb's copy has only in-frame clones and leaves some out. The profile shows about 68,000 clones, 85% to 95% of them singletons. The sequenced sample consisted of peripheral blood mononuclear cells (PBMCs). The receptors shown here come from a man between 40 and 49 years old. CDR3s include the opening cysteine and the closing phenylalanine or tryptophan. Clone size appears in some rows only: once, few, many, or a class for an expanded clone.

clone size,J gene,V gene,CDR3 length,CDR3 protein
NA,TRBJ1-3,TRBV4-3,14,CASSQGGGGNTIYF
NA,TRBJ2-1,TRBV5-4,15,CASSPGRGWDNEQFF
NA,TRBJ1-5,TRBV27,13,CASSWQGGSPQHF
NA,TRBJ2-5,TRBV6-5,14,CASRPQVGVETQYF
NA,TRBJ1-5,TRBV19,13,CASSIPGFQPQHF
NA,TRBJ1-1,TRBV4-1,13,CASSQWTAKEAFF
NA,TRBJ1-2,TRBV19,15,CASNLHRDRSYGYTF
NA,TRBJ2-7,TRBV20-1,11,CSASRVHEQYF
NA,TRBJ1-2,TRBV11-2,14,CASSLSHGNYGYTF
NA,TRBJ1-2,TRBV7-8,17,CASSFLTGRGASYGYTF
NA,TRBJ2-1,TRBV2,13,CASSAMRLGEQFF
few,TRBJ1-1,TRBV7-8,14,CASRQDGMNTEAFF
NA,TRBJ2-1,TRBV6-5,16,CASSYPTSGGQSVQFF
NA,TRBJ2-5,TRBV4-1,16,CASSLSSGGEQETQYF
NA,TRBJ2-7,TRBV18,14,CASSPGTGTYEQYF
NA,TRBJ1-3,TRBV19,16,CASSIGSGGGGNTIYF
NA,TRBJ2-5,TRBV10-1,15,CASSESARAGETQYF
NA,TRBJ2-2,TRBV19,13,CASSPRFPGELFF
NA,TRBJ2-1,TRBV6-6,12,CASGLRGHEQFF
NA,TRBJ2-5,TRBV6-5,15,CASSRMGRGHETQYF
NA,TRBJ2-1,TRBV5-1,16,CASSSSPAGLYNEQFF
NA,TRBJ2-5,TRBV5-5,14,CASSLRPGEETQYF
NA,TRBJ2-2,TRBV5-1,15,CASSFRGRGAGELFF
NA,TRBJ2-1,TRBV30,14,CAWSGRGPPNEQFF
once,TRBJ2-7,TRBV5-1,13,CASSLTTPGEQYF
NA,TRBJ2-2,TRBV4-3,15,CASSQAGGGTGELFF
NA,TRBJ1-1,TRBV19,13,CASSFDRNTEAFF
NA,TRBJ2-2,TRBV5-1,16,CASSSPTGVNTGELFF
NA,TRBJ1-5,TRBV5-6,13,CATDTGVNQPQHF
NA,TRBJ2-2,TRBV6-1,14,CASSPERAGGELFF
NA,TRBJ1-1,TRBV5-1,17,CASSYTGPDFMNTEAFF
NA,TRBJ2-5,TRBV27,15,CASSYGTAGQETQYF
NA,TRBJ1-5,TRBV15,15,CATSRDRGRGQPQHF
once,TRBJ2-1,TRBV7-6,15,CASSLVSEKYNEQFF
NA,TRBJ1-1,TRBV7-9,13,CASSLDRATEAFF
NA,TRBJ1-5,TRBV2,16,CASSPRGGEVNQPQHF
NA,TRBJ2-1,TRBV7-9,15,CASSGAGQGSGEQFF
NA,TRBJ1-1,TRBV27,14,CASTRAGSGTEAFF
once,TRBJ2-6,TRBV5-4,15,CASTEGGYGANVLTF
NA,TRBJ2-7,TRBV7-9,14,CASSPRQGNYEQYF
NA,TRBJ2-7,TRBV4-1,15,CASSQSFSGGYEQYF
NA,TRBJ2-6,TRBV11-2,15,CASSRYSSGANVLTF
NA,TRBJ2-7,TRBV11-2,15,CASSLVGTGRLGQYF
NA,TRBJ1-2,TRBV27,14,CASSLGQGIYGYTF
NA,TRBJ1-1,TRBV6-5,16,CASSYEGTRVGTEAFF
NA,TRBJ1-5,TRBV7-2,15,CASSFGQAGNQPQHF
NA,TRBJ2-3,TRBV13,15,CASSLTGTGTDTQYF
NA,TRBJ1-3,TRBV7-2,16,CASSTSWAGTGNTIYF
NA,TRBJ2-1,TRBV6-5,16,CASSYLGLTGRHEQFF
NA,TRBJ1-1,TRBV15,15,CATRGTGKINTEAFF
NA,TRBJ1-5,TRBV18,15,CASSPGGAGNQPQHF
few,TRBJ1-1,TRBV19,13,CASSPGWDTEAFF
NA,TRBJ2-5,TRBV5-1,15,CASSLRAGGPLTQYF
NA,TRBJ2-1,TRBV27,14,CASSSGTGSDEQFF
NA,TRBJ2-2,TRBV7-6,16,CASSLGSRAGTGELFF
NA,TRBJ2-1,TRBV27,16,CASSLSPGEVSREQFF
NA,TRBJ1-4,TRBV5-1,13,CASSAATNEKLFF